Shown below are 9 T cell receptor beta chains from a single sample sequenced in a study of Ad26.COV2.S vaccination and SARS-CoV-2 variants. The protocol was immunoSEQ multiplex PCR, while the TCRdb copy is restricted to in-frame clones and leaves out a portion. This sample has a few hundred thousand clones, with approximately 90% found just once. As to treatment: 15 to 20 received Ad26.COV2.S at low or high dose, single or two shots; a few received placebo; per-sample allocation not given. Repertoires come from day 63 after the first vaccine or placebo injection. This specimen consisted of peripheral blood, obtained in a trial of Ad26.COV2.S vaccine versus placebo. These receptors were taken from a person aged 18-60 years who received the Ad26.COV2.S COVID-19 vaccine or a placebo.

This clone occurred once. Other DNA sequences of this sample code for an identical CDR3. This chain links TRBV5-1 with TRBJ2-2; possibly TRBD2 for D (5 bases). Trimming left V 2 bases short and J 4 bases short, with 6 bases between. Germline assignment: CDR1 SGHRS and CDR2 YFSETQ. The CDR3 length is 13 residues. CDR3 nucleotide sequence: TGCGCCAGCAGCTTAGGGAGCACCGGGGAGCTGTTTTTT. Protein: CASSLGSTGELFF.

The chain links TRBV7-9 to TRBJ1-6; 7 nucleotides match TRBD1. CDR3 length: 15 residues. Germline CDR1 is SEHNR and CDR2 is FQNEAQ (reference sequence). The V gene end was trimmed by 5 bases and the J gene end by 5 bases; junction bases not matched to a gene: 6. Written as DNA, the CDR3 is TGTGCCAGCAGCCCGGGGGACAGAAATAATTCACCCCTCCACTTT. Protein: CASSPGDRNNSPLHF.

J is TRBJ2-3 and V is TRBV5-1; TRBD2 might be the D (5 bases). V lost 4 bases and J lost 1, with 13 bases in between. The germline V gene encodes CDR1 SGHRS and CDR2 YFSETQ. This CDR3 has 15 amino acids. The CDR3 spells CASSGGRGGTDTQYF. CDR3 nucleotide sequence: TGCGCCAGCAGCGGCGGACGGGGAGGCACAGATACGCAGTATTTT.

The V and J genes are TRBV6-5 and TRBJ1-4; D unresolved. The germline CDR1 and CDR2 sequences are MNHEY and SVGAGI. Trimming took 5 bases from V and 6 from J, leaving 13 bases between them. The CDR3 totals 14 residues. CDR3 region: CASSMGNFYEKLFF. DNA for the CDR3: TGTGCCAGCAGTATGGGCAACTTCTATGAAAAACTGTTTTTT.

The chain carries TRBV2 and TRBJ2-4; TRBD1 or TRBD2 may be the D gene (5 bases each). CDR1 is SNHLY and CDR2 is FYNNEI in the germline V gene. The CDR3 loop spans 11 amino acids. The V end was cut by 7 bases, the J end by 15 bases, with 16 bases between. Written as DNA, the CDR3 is TGTGCCAGCATACGGGACCTCCGGGCGTACTTC. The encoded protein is CASIRDLRAYF.

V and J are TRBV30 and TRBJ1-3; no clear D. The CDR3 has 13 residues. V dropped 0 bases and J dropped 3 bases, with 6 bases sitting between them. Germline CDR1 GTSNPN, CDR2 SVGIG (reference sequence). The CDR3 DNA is TGTGCCTGGAGTGTACAAAGTGGAAACACCATATATTTT. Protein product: CAWSVQSGNTIYF.

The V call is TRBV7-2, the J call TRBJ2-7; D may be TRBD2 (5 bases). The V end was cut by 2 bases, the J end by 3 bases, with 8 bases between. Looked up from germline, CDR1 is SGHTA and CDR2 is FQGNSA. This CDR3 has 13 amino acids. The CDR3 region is CASSLTGFYEQYF. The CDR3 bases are TGTGCCAGCAGCTTAACGGGGTTCTACGAGCAGTACTTC.

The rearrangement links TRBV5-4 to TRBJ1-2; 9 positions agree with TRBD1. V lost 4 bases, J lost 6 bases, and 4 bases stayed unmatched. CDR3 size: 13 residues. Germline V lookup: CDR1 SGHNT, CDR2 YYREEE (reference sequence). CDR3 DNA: TGTGCCAGCAGCGAGGACAGGGGAGATGGCTACACCTTC. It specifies CASSEDRGDGYTF.

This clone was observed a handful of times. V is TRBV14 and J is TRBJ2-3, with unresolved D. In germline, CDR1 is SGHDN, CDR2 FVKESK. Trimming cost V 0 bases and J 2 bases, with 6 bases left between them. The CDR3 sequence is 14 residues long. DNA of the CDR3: TGTGCCAGCAGCCAAGACCGTAACACAGATACGCAGTATTTT. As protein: CASSQDRNTDTQYF.